This T cell receptor (beta chain) is from a study of long-term antiretroviral therapy in people with HIV. Study-level results: Following ART, diversity rose but still fell short of transplant donor controls. Clonal expansions arising prior to ART prevailed in the repertoire at every time point.

It was in the United States that all participants with HIV were treated. Germline V lookup: CDR1 LGHNA, CDR2 YNFKEQ. The CDR3 runs to 14 residues. V lost 1 base to trimming and J lost 1 base, with 6 bases between them. Version v3.0 of the immunoSEQ assay ran at survey level. The table came from immunoSEQ multiplex PCR; TCRdb's copy has only in-frame clones and leaves some out. The sample lists around 40,000 clones; roughly nine tenths were seen once. Turning to this clone: Its antigen is undetermined.

This sequence joins TRBV4-2 and TRBJ2-3; D is perhaps TRBD2 (5 bases). The material was unsorted PBMCs, obtained 0.1 years before starting antiretroviral therapy. This receptor was taken from a woman aged 50 to 65 with HIV. CDR3 bases: TGTGCCAGCAGCCAAGTCGGGGGCACAGATACGCAGTATTTT. It yields the protein CASSQVGGTDTQYF.